The source of this T cell receptor (beta chain) is a study of technical replicates of blood from a few donors. This CDR3 is 21 amino acids long. Germline CDR1 and CDR2: SGHVS and FNYEAQ. V was pared by 7 bases and J by 2 bases, with 36 bases between. Profiling relied on immunoSEQ multiplex PCR, and the TCRdb table lists in-frame clones only, not all of them. The sample contains approximately 81,000 clones, 90% to 98% of which appear only once. V is TRBV7-6 and J is TRBJ2-7, with D tentatively TRBD2 (5 bases). What was sequenced was T cells isolated from PBMCs. This clonotype originated in a human donor in good health. CDR3 protein: CASNIKRRPLITSENAYEQYF. DNA for the CDR3: TGTGCCAGCAACATAAAGCGGAGACCACTGATAACCTCAGAGAACGCCTACGAGCAGTACTTC. The complete variable domain, with remaining parts taken from reference TRBV7-6 and TRBJ2-7, reads GAGVSQSPRYKVTKRGQDVALRCDPISGHVSLYWYRQALGQGPEFLTYFNYEAQQDKSGLPNDRFSAERPEGSISTLTIQRTEQRDSAMYRCASNIKRRPLITSENAYEQYFGPGTRLTVT.